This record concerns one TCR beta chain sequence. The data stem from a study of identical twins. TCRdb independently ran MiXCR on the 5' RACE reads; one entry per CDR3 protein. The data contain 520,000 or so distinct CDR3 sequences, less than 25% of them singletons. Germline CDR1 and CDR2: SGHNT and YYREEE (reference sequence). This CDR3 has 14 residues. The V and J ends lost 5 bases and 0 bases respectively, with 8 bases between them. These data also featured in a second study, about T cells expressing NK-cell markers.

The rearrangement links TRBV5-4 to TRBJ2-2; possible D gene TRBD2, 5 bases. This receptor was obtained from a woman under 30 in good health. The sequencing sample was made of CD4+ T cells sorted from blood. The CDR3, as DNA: TGTGCCAGCAGGGACTTTACGAACACCGGGGAGCTGTTTTTT. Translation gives CASRDFTNTGELFF.